One TCR beta chain is described in this entry. Antigen: not known. Sequenced by immunoSEQ multiplex PCR; TCRdb stores in-frame clones only, minus some. The sample has around 60,000 clones, about four fifths seen once. This sample stems from a study of OX40 agonist ivuxolimab in advanced cancers. As for the study in general: Ivuxolimab, an agonist antibody against OX40 (CD134), was given to patients. 40% to 50% of patients had received prior checkpoint inhibitor therapy.

Study outcomes and limitations: Compared with CD4+, CD8+ T cells on average had more expanded clones.

In germline, CDR1 is SGHDT, CDR2 YYEEEE. The CDR3 is made up of 13 amino acids. The V and J ends lost 3 bases and 12 bases, in that order; junction bases with no gene match: 8. The sequencing here drew on CD4+ or CD8+ T cells sorted from blood, taken in a trial of the OX40 agonist ivuxolimab. The clonotype originates from an adult with an advanced solid tumor such as melanoma, head and neck, liver or kidney cancer. The chain has TRBV5-6 and TRBJ2-1; 8 bases match TRBD2. In DNA, the CDR3 is TGTGCCAGCAGCTCGACCCCAGCGGGAGCGCAGTTCTTC. Protein: CASSSTPAGAQFF.